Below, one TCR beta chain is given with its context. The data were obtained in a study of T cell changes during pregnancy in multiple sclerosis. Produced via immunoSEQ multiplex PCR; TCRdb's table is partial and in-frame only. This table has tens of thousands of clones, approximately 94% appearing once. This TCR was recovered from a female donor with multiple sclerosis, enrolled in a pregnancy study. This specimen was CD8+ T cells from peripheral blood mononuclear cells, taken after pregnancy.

The DNA of the CDR3 is TGTGCCAGCAGTGAATGGGCAGGGGATGTAGCCAAAAACATTCAGTACTTC. Amino acid sequence: CASSEWAGDVAKNIQYF. The chain couples TRBV2 to TRBJ2-4; D may be TRBD1 (6 bases). The germline V and J ends were trimmed by 2 bases and 0 bases, with 14 bases remaining between them. Germline V gives CDR1 SNHLY, CDR2 FYNNEI. The CDR3 spans 17 residues.